Sequencing of this T cell receptor beta chain was carried out in a study of graft-versus-host responses after intestinal transplantation. In the study overall: Transplant types were multivisceral, liver-intestinal, or isolated intestinal. Each patient got anti-thymocyte globulin induction, then tacrolimus and steroids for about 3 years.

Findings of the study overall: With peak circulating GvH clone levels came an association with early post-transplant HvG declines. Allografts from individuals with graft-donor T cell macrochimerism displayed high graft-versus-host to host-versus-graft clonal ratios.

CDR3 length equals 20 residues. The germline CDR1 and CDR2 sequences are LGHNA and YNFKEQ. After removal of 0 bases from V and 4 bases from J, the junction contained 12 bases not matched to a gene. Here immunoSEQ multiplex PCR was the method, and the copy in TCRdb shows in-frame clones only, minus some. The sample gives 130,000 or so clones, more than 90% of which show up once; around 0.16% is in the top ten. Comment on this clone: The antigen is not known.

The rearrangement links TRBV4-2 to TRBJ2-2; 12 nucleotides align to TRBD2. This TCR derives from a human donor who received an intestinal transplant. The sample consisted of unstimulated CD4+ T cells sorted from spleen or lymph node cells, taken before intestinal transplant. The CDR3 region has the DNA TGTGCCAGCAGCCAAGAAGGCGGGCTAGCGGGGGGGCCGACCACCGGGGAGCTGTTTTTT. It translates to CASSQEGGLAGGPTTGELFF.